These 20 T cell receptor beta chains came from one sample sequenced in a study of blood T cells in healthy people across ages. The second PCR ran roughly 7 to 12 cycles with a sample-barcoded 5' primer and J-beta primers. Using its own MiXCR run on the 5' RACE reads, TCRdb lists one record per CDR3 protein. The sample shows around 1.5 million distinct CDR3 sequences, approximately 38% of them seen only once. Sequencing used blood. The source of these receptors is a woman aged 18-29 years in good health.

This clonotype was seen a handful of times. A read error may account for a junction end that differs from germline. The chain couples TRBV7-9 to TRBJ2-7; D possibly uses TRBD1 or TRBD2 (5 bases each). Germline assignment: CDR1 SEHNR and CDR2 FQNEAQ (reference sequence). This CDR3 is 16 amino acids long. DNA for the CDR3: TGTGCCAGCAGCCTAGCCCCTGTTGGGGGCTCCTACGAGCAGTACTTC. Amino acid sequence: CASSLAPVGGSYEQYF.

A few counts support this clonotype. The chain has TRBV9 and TRBJ1-4; D possibly corresponds to TRBD1 (5 bases). Between the trimmed V and J ends, which lost 3 bases and 3 bases, there was a span of 12 bases. Germline V lookup: CDR1 SGDLS, CDR2 YYNGEE. This CDR3 has 15 amino acids. The CDR3 coding sequence is TGTGCCAGCAGCGGGATTGGGGGAGCTAATGAAAAACTGTTTTTT. It encodes CASSGIGGANEKLFF.

The rearrangement joins TRBV25-1 to TRBJ2-2; D remains unclear. The CDR3 loop spans 16 amino acids. In germline, CDR1 is MGHDK, CDR2 SYGVNS. V lost 1 base and J 1 base, leaving 10 bases between the germline ends. The CDR3 protein is CASSEWISGNTGELFF. In DNA form, the CDR3 reads TGTGCCAGCAGTGAATGGATCTCCGGGAACACCGGGGAGCTGTTTTTT.

The chain recombines TRBV25-1 with TRBJ2-5; D gene unclear. Trimming shortened V by 7 bases and J by 2 bases, and 14 bases separated the two germline ends. Per the germline V gene, CDR1 is MGHDK and CDR2 is SYGVNS. The CDR3 consists of 14 residues. CDR3 sequence reads: CASTQIGSQETQYF. For the CDR3, the DNA is TGTGCCAGCACCCAGATCGGGTCTCAAGAGACCCAGTACTTC.

This clonotype was counted only a few times. V and J are TRBV4-1 and TRBJ1-2; D possibly corresponds to TRBD1 (5 bases). This CDR3 has 15 residues. The germline CDR1 and CDR2 sequences are MGHRA and YSYEKL. V was trimmed by 0 bases and J by 8 bases, leaving 16 bases between them. The CDR3 is CASSQEGQGVRGYTF. The CDR3 DNA sequence: TGCGCCAGCAGCCAAGAGGGGCAGGGCGTTAGGGGCTACACCTTC.

This sequence joins TRBV20-1 and TRBJ2-2; unclear D gene. V was trimmed by 3 bases and J by 4 bases, leaving 9 bases between them. The CDR3 sequence is 13 residues long. The germline V gene has CDR1 DFQATT and CDR2 SNEGSKA (reference sequence). CDR3 nucleotide sequence: TGCAGTGCTAGTTCGCCTAGCACCGGGGAGCTGTTTTTT. Amino acids: CSASSPSTGELFF.

The chain couples TRBV28 to TRBJ1-2; the D gene is possibly TRBD1 (5 bases). Germline loops: CDR1 MDHEN, CDR2 SYDVKM. Trimming left V 6 bases short and J 3 bases short, with 17 bases between. This CDR3 has 15 residues. The DNA for the CDR3 is TGTGCCAGCAGAACGGTGGGGGGGATCTACTATGGCTACACCTTC. Amino acid sequence: CASRTVGGIYYGYTF.

CDR3 region: CASRGDRGQPPLHF. In nucleotides, the CDR3 is TGTGCCAGCAGAGGTGACAGGGGGCAGCCACCCCTCCACTTT. J is TRBJ1-6 and V is TRBV28; the match to TRBD1 covers 10 bases. This CDR3 has 14 amino acids. Unmatched junction bases numbered 7, after V lost 6 bases and J lost 11 bases. The germline V gene encodes CDR1 MDHEN and CDR2 SYDVKM.

The chain links TRBV20-1 to TRBJ2-1; D not certain. The V end lost 0 bases, the J end lost 5 bases, and 8 bases lay between the germline ends. Germline assignment: CDR1 DFQATT and CDR2 SNEGSKA (reference sequence). This CDR3 has 13 residues. The CDR3 region has the DNA TGCAGTGCTAGAGAGGGTTCGGACAATGAGCAGTTCTTC. This gives the protein CSAREGSDNEQFF.

The chain links TRBV6-1 to TRBJ1-5, with D hard to call. This CDR3 comprises 14 residues. V shed 0 bases and J shed 2 bases, with 5 bases lying between them. CDR1 is MNHNS, CDR2 SASEGT, per germline. For the CDR3, the DNA is TGTGCCAGCAGTGAAGCCCTCGGCAATCAGCCCCAGCATTTT. Its protein product is CASSEALGNQPQHF.

In this sample, this clonotype turned up a few times. The chain recombines TRBV10-3 with TRBJ2-5, with TRBD2 identical over 11 bases. Germline V CDR1 and CDR2: ENHRY, SYGVKD. V shed 8 bases and J 0 bases; nucleotides not matched to a gene: 5. The CDR3 is made up of 15 amino acids. The CDR3 reads CAISASGGYQETQYF. The CDR3 DNA follows: TGTGCCATCTCTGCTAGCGGGGGGTACCAAGAGACCCAGTACTTC.

This clonotype was detected only a few times. The rearrangement links TRBV4-1 to TRBJ2-3; 7 nucleotides align to TRBD2. The CDR3 runs 17 residues. J gave up 3 bases and V 3 bases, and 12 bases lay outside the gene matches. Germline V gene lookup returns CDR1 MGHRA and CDR2 YSYEKL. CDR3 nucleotide sequence: TGCGCCAGCAGCCATCCCCCTGGCGGGAGTCTGACAGATACGCAGTATTTT. Protein product: CASSHPPGGSLTDTQYF.

This clonotype was observed once. The chain links TRBV9 to TRBJ2-1, with a weak D call TRBD1 (5 bases). Trimming left V 0 bases short and J 6 bases short, with 13 bases between. CDR1 is SGDLS, CDR2 YYNGEE, per germline. The CDR3 runs 15 residues. In DNA form, the CDR3 reads TGTGCCAGCAGCGTAGCCTCCGAGACAGTCAATGAGCAGTTCTTC. This gives the protein CASSVASETVNEQFF. Drawing the rest from reference TRBV9 and TRBJ2-1, the complete variable domain is DSGVTQTPKHLITATGQRVTLRCSPRSGDLSVYWYQQSLDQGLQFLIQYYNGEERAKGNILERFSAQQFPDLHSELNLSSLELGDSALYFCASSVASETVNEQFFGPGTRLTVL.

The CDR3 spells CSANPGGSYNEQYF. DNA for the CDR3: TGCAGTGCTAACCCCGGGGGCTCCTACAATGAGCAGTACTTC. The chain carries TRBV20-1 and TRBJ2-1; either TRBD1 or TRBD2 may supply D (6 bases each). The J call is uncertain, as TRBJ2-7 better fits the DNA end. The length of the CDR3 is 14 residues. Germline V gene sequence: CDR1 DFQATT, CDR2 SNEGSKA (reference sequence).

This chain links TRBV4-2 with TRBJ2-7; TRBD2 aligns across 7 bases. From germline, CDR1 is LGHNA and CDR2 YNFKEQ. Germline trimming cut 4 bases from V and 3 bases from J; bases unmatched to any gene: 12. The CDR3 spans 16 residues. CDR3 protein: CASSLSLLGEGYEQYF. The CDR3 region has the DNA TGTGCCAGCAGCCTATCCCTTCTGGGGGAGGGCTACGAGCAGTACTTC.

The CDR3 region is CASSPSSGGHIQYF. As DNA, the CDR3 is TGTGCCAGCAGCCCAAGCTCAGGGGGGCACATTCAGTACTTC. This chain uses TRBV27 with TRBJ2-4; a possible D gene is TRBD1 (7 bases). With 6 bases removed from V and 8 bases from J, the gap between germline ends came to 17 bases. CDR1 is MNHEY, CDR2 SMNVEV, per germline (reference sequence). The length of the CDR3 is 14 residues.

The chain uses TRBV2 and TRBJ2-5; 9 nucleotides agree with TRBD1. Looked up from germline, CDR1 is SNHLY and CDR2 is FYNNEI. V shed 6 bases, J shed 1 base, and the junction held 6 bases outside the gene matches. The CDR3 has 15 residues. CDR3 bases: TGTGCCAGCAGGACGGACAGGGGTCCCCAAGAGACCCAGTACTTC. Translated: CASRTDRGPQETQYF.

The chain recombines TRBV29-1 with TRBJ2-1; weak D call: TRBD2 (5 bases). Trimming took 4 bases from V and 10 from J, leaving 8 bases between them. Germline values: CDR1 SQVTM, CDR2 ANQGSEA. This CDR3 spans 10 amino acids. Here the CDR3 DNA reads TGCAGCGTTGGAGGGTTGGAGCAGTTCTTC. It codes for CSVGGLEQFF.

V and J are TRBV12-3 or TRBV12-4 and TRBJ2-3; D is ambiguous. This CDR3 comprises 18 residues. Trimming cost V 6 bases and J 4 bases, with 26 bases left between them. CDR3 loop: CASSPAPLGWSRADTQYF. The DNA of the CDR3 is TGTGCCAGCAGCCCGGCTCCATTAGGCTGGTCGCGCGCAGATACGCAGTATTTT.

This clonotype has more than one count but fewer than ten. The chain combines TRBV2 with TRBJ2-1; D is perhaps TRBD1 or TRBD2 (5 bases each). CDR1 SNHLY and CDR2 FYNNEI come from the germline V gene. Trimming removed 3 bases at V and 0 bases at J, with 12 bases between. This CDR3 comprises 16 residues. The CDR3 nucleotides read TGTGCCAGCAGTGAGTCTCGGGACGGCTCCTACAATGAGCAGTTCTTC. Its protein product is CASSESRDGSYNEQFF.